This paragraph covers one T cell receptor beta chain sequence. Some clones are missing from TCRdb's copy, which holds only in-frame ones; the method was immunoSEQ multiplex PCR. The profile shows 120,000 or so clones, approximately 88% of them singletons. Germline V gene lookup returns CDR1 MNHEY and CDR2 SMNVEV (reference sequence). This CDR3 comprises 15 residues. V was clipped by 5 bases and J by 5 bases; unmatched bases: 9. The entry originates in a study of T cell responses to AZD1222 COVID-19 vaccine. The TCR was taken from an adult in good health. This specimen consisted of peripheral blood, obtained on day 0 of AZD1222 vaccination. This rearrangement joins TRBV27 to TRBJ1-5; 7 bases map to TRBD1. The CDR3 DNA reads as TGTGCCAGCAGTAGACAGGGCCGGGAGGATCAGCCCCAGCATTTT. Protein sequence: CASSRQGREDQPQHF.